This TCR beta chain derives from a study of blood T cell repertoires in COVID-19. Whole-study context: Both acute and convalescent COVID-19 samples were obtained from the United States, Italy and Spain.

CDR1 is KGHSH and CDR2 is LQKENI in the germline V gene. CDR3 length: 17 amino acids. V dropped 3 bases and J dropped 6; count of bases not matched to a gene: 16. Produced via immunoSEQ multiplex PCR; TCRdb's table is partial and in-frame only. The data contain roughly 34,000 clones, around nine tenths of them singletons. Input material: peripheral blood. The rearrangement uses TRBV18 and TRBJ2-7; 8 positions match TRBD1. The TCR was taken from a woman aged 80 or over with active or convalescent COVID-19. For the CDR3, the DNA is TGTGCCAGCTCACCCTCGCAGGGGGCCATCTCCGTCTCCGAGCAGTACTTC. Translated, it gives CASSPSQGAISVSEQYF.